The 16 T cell receptor beta chains given below trace back to one sample, sequenced in a study of T cells after yellow fever vaccination (dated by TCRdb to about 2019). The method behind the library was 5' RACE. Sequencing was performed on an Illumina HiSeq 2500. Using fastp trimming at Q25 and MiXCR clonotype assembly, TCRdb reanalyzed the public sequencing data and kept in-frame beta chains. Records with the same CDR3 protein are collapsed into one entry carrying the most frequent genes and DNA. The sample data list around 530,000 distinct CDR3 sequences, and around 16% of these were observed just once. Together, the top ten hold roughly 17% of the sample. The treatment or condition label, read with the paper, signifies: live attenuated yellow fever vaccine strain. The sample consisted of PBMCs, taken 5 to 6 days after the first yellow fever vaccination. The receptors were gathered from a man younger than 35 who received the YFV17D yellow fever vaccine.

At least ten counts were recorded for this clonotype. The V call is TRBV7-2, the J call TRBJ1-4; tentatively, D is TRBD1 (5 bases). Per the germline V gene, CDR1 is SGHTA and CDR2 is FQGNSA. V was pared by 2 bases and J by 7 bases, with 11 bases between. The CDR3 runs 14 residues. The CDR3 DNA follows: TGTGCCAGCAGCTTAAGTCGGGGGAGTGAAAAACTGTTTTTT. This sequence encodes CASSLSRGSEKLFF. The whole variable domain, filled in from reference TRBV7-2 and TRBJ1-4, reads GAGVSQSPSNKVTEKGKDVELRCDPISGHTALYWYRQSLGQGLEFLIYFQGNSAPDKSGLPSDRFSAERTGGSVSTLTIQRTQQEDSAVYLCASSLSRGSEKLFFGSGTQLSVL.

This clonotype was found a few times. The CDR3 loop reads CASRSGQGASQPQHF. The DNA for the CDR3 is TGCGCCAGCAGGAGCGGACAGGGGGCGAGTCAGCCCCAGCATTTT. The chain couples TRBV10-1 to TRBJ1-5; 11 bases are a match to TRBD1. Germline V gene lookup returns CDR1 WNHNN and CDR2 SYGVQD (reference sequence). CDR3 length: 15 residues. J lost 6 bases, V lost 6 bases, and 7 bases had no gene match.

The rearrangement links TRBV4-3 to TRBJ2-6; 12 bases align to TRBD1. This CDR3 is built from 19 residues. Germline trimming cut 2 bases from V and 2 bases from J; bases unmatched to any gene: 7. CDR1 and CDR2 (germline): LGHNA, YSLEER. The CDR3 DNA follows: TGCGCCAGCAGCCAATTCCAGGGACAGGGGGCCGCTGGGGCCAACGTCCTGACTTTC. Translation gives CASSQFQGQGAAGANVLTF.

This chain joins TRBV19 and TRBJ1-4, with D maybe TRBD1 (5 bases). CDR3 length: 18 amino acids. CDR1 is LNHDA and CDR2 is SQIVND in the germline V gene (reference sequence). Trimming removed 3 bases at V and 8 bases at J, with 25 bases between. Written as DNA, the CDR3 is TGTGCCAGTAGTATGGAAAAGTTCTCTTGGGGGAACCGGGAAAAACTGTTTTTT. This encodes CASSMEKFSWGNREKLFF.

This clonotype was detected a few times. This chain joins TRBV19 and TRBJ2-3; D is possibly TRBD2 (5 bases). The CDR3 has 17 amino acids. Trimming stripped 3 bases from V and 1 base from J, with 17 bases between. The V gene's germline CDR1 is LNHDA and CDR2 SQIVND (reference sequence). CDR3: CASSMGLGLHGTDTQYF. Here the CDR3 DNA reads TGTGCCAGTAGTATGGGCCTCGGACTGCACGGCACAGATACGCAGTATTTT.

This clonotype has only a few counts. The chain joins TRBV7-9 to TRBJ2-3, with a tentative D call TRBD2 (5 bases). CDR3 length: 14 residues. V shed 8 bases and J shed 7 bases, with 19 bases lying between them. Germline values: CDR1 SEHNR, CDR2 FQNEAQ (reference sequence). CDR3 in amino acids: CASLLPGVRNTQYF. In nucleotides, the CDR3 is TGTGCCAGCCTCCTTCCCGGGGTTCGAAATACGCAGTATTTT.

The genes are TRBV4-1 and TRBJ2-1, with a possible D match to TRBD1 (6 bases). This CDR3 is built from 15 residues. Germline CDR1 is MGHRA and CDR2 is YSYEKL. Trimming shortened V by 4 bases and J by 4 bases, and 14 bases separated the two germline ends. This chain's CDR3 is CASSPPLGAYNEQFF. The CDR3 nucleotides read TGCGCCAGCAGCCCGCCCCTGGGGGCGTACAATGAGCAGTTCTTC.

The chain joins TRBV6-1 to TRBJ2-2, with 8 bases aligning to TRBD1. CDR1 and CDR2 from the germline V gene are MNHNS and SASEGT. After removal of 6 bases from V and 6 bases from J, the junction contained 9 bases not matched to a gene. The CDR3 loop spans 15 amino acids. CDR3 region: CASSPRQGPAGELFF. The CDR3 bases are TGTGCCAGCAGCCCCAGACAGGGGCCGGCCGGGGAGCTGTTTTTT.

This sequence joins TRBV4-1 and TRBJ2-7; D is possibly TRBD1 or TRBD2 (5 bases each). With 4 bases removed from V and 5 bases from J, the gap between germline ends came to 12 bases. CDR3 length: 13 amino acids. Germline V lookup: CDR1 MGHRA, CDR2 YSYEKL. In DNA, the CDR3 is TGCGCCAGCAGCCTGGGGACCGCGGACGAGCAGTACTTC. Its translation is CASSLGTADEQYF.

Here the CDR3 DNA reads TGTGCCAGCAGCTTTCCCCTAGCGGGGAGAAACACCGGGGAGCTGTTTTTT. This encodes CASSFPLAGRNTGELFF. V usage is TRBV11-2 and J usage is TRBJ2-2, with TRBD2 identical over 9 bases. Losses at the gene ends were 3 bases for V and 2 bases for J; bases not matched to a gene: 7. The CDR3 has 17 residues. From germline, CDR1 is SGHAT and CDR2 FQNNGV.

The genes are TRBV9 and TRBJ2-5; no definite D call. The CDR3 sequence is 16 residues long. Between the trimmed V and J ends, which lost 0 bases and 2 bases, there was a span of 14 bases. Germline V gene data show CDR1 as SGDLS and CDR2 as YYNGEE. CDR3 DNA sequence: TGTGCCAGCAGCGTAGGTTCCGTAGCTCCTCAAGAGACCCAGTACTTC. Translation gives CASSVGSVAPQETQYF.

The chain joins TRBV30 to TRBJ2-7, with TRBD1 identical over 7 bases. Per germline, CDR1 GTSNPN and CDR2 SVGIG (reference sequence). The junction had 4 bases not matched to a gene; V was cut back by 0 bases and J by 5 bases. There are 13 residues in the CDR3. This CDR3 reads CAWSVQGLDEQYF. The CDR3 region has the DNA TGTGCCTGGAGTGTACAGGGGCTAGACGAGCAGTACTTC.

This clonotype was detected only a few times. The gene calls are TRBV20-1 and TRBJ2-7; TRBD2 agrees at 9 bases. V lost 4 bases to trimming and J lost 0 bases; unmatched junction nucleotides: 7. The CDR3 runs to 15 residues. From germline, CDR1 is DFQATT and CDR2 SNEGSKA (reference sequence). CDR3 amino acids: CSAKGRGGFSYEQYV. The CDR3 nucleotides are TGCAGTGCTAAAGGGCGGGGGGGCTTCTCCTACGAGCAGTACGTC.

The V gene is TRBV19, the J gene TRBJ2-2, with 7 bases matching TRBD2. Germline trimming cut 5 bases from V and 0 bases from J; bases unmatched to any gene: 9. Germline CDR1 reads LNHDA; CDR2 reads SQIVND (reference sequence). The CDR3 has 17 amino acids. The CDR3 DNA follows: TGTGCCAGTAGTCTCCCCCCCGGGGGGTCGAACACCGGGGAGCTGTTTTTT. It specifies CASSLPPGGSNTGELFF. Full variable domain (rest looked up from reference TRBV19 and TRBJ2-2): DGGITQSPKYLFRKEGQNVTLSCEQNLNHDAMYWYRQDPGQGLRLIYYSQIVNDFQKGDIAEGYSVSREKKESFPLTVTSAQKNPTAFYLCASSLPPGGSNTGELFFGEGSRLTVL.

V and J are TRBV7-2 and TRBJ1-1; D remains unclear. The CDR3 runs to 14 residues. V was shortened by 4 bases and J by 1 base, with 10 bases between the two germline ends. The germline V gene has CDR1 SGHTA and CDR2 FQGNSA. This CDR3 is CASSSRQPNTEAFF. The CDR3, as DNA: TGTGCCAGCAGCTCCCGACAACCGAACACTGAAGCTTTCTTT.

In nucleotides, the CDR3 is TGTGCCAGCGGTGGGACGGGGGAGACCTTAGATTCACCCCTCCACTTT. Translating it yields CASGGTGETLDSPLHF. This sequence joins TRBV28 and TRBJ1-6, with D possibly TRBD1 on 5 matching bases. This CDR3 has 16 amino acids. V shed 8 bases and J shed 8 bases, with 22 bases lying between them. CDR1 and CDR2 (germline): MDHEN, SYDVKM.